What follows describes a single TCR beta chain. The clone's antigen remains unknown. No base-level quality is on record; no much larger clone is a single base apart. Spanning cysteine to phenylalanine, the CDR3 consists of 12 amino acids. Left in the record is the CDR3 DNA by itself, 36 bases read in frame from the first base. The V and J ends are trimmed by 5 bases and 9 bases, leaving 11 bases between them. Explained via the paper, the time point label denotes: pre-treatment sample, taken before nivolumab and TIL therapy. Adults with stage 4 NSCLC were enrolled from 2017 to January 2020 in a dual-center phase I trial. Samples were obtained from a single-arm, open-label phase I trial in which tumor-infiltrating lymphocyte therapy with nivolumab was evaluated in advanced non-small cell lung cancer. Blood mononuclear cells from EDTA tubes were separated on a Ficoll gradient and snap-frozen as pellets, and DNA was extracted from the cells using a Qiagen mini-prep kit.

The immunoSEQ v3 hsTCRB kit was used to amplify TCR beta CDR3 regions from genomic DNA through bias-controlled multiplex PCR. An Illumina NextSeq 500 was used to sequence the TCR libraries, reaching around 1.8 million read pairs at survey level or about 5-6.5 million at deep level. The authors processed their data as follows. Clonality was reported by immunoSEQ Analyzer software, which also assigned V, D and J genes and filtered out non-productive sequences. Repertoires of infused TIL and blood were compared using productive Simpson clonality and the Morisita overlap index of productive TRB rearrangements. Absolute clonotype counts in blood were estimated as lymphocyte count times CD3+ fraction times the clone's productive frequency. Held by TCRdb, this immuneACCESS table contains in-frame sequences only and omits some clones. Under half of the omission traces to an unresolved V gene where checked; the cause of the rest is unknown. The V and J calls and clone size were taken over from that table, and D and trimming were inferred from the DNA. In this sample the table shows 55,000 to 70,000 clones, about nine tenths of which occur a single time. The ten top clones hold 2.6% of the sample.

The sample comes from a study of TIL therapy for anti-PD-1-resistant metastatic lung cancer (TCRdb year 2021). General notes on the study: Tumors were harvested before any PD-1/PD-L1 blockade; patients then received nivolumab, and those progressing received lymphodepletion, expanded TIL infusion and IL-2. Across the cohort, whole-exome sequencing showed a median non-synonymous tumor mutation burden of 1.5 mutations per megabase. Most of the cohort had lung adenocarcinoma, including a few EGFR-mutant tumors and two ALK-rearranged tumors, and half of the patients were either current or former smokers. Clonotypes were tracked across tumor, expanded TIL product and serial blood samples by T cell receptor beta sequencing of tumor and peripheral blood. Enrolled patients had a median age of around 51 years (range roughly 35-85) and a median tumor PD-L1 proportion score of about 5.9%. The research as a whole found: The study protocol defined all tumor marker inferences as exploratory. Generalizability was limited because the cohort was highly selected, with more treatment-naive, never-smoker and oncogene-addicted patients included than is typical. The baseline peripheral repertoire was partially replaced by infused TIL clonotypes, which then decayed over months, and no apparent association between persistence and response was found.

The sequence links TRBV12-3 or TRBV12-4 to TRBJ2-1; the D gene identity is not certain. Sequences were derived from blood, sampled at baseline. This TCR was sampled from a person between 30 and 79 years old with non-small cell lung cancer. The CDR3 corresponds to CASSEGYVEQFF. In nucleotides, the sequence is TGTGCCAGCAGTGAAGGGTACGTTGAGCAGTTCTTC.